The clone carrying this T cell receptor (beta chain) has a single count. Antigen specificity is unknown. Researchers used the Oncomine TCR Beta short-read assay to sequence DNA from cultured CD4+ T cells. TCRdb re-derived calls from the PCR reads in MiXCR, one entry per CDR3 protein. The data show 15,000 to 20,000 distinct CDR3 sequences, with about 77% seen just once and 16% held by the top ten. This sample was included in a study of vaccination and CD4 T cells after COVID-19. General study results and limits: Median SARS-CoV-2-reactive clonotype numbers went up from roughly 21 to 40, but not significantly.

CDR3 length: 16 amino acids. CDR1 and CDR2 from the germline V gene are SGHVS and FNYEAQ. V was pared by 5 bases and J by 0 bases, with 7 bases of the junction left unmatched. Treatment meaning: approximately nine-day PBMC culture with coronavirus spike peptide pools or control peptides (ViraFEST assay). ViraFEST enlarged antigen-specific T cell populations with peptide pools and afterwards sequenced TCRs. This sequence joins TRBV7-6 and TRBJ2-3; 8 nucleotides match TRBD1. The clonotype originates from a human donor who received a COVID-19 vaccine. The sample in question was CD4+ T cells from blood, cultured in vitro, obtained after SARS-CoV-2 vaccination. CDR3 bases: TGTGCCAGCAGCACAAACCGGGACAGGAGCACAGATACGCAGTATTTT. Translated: CASSTNRDRSTDTQYF.